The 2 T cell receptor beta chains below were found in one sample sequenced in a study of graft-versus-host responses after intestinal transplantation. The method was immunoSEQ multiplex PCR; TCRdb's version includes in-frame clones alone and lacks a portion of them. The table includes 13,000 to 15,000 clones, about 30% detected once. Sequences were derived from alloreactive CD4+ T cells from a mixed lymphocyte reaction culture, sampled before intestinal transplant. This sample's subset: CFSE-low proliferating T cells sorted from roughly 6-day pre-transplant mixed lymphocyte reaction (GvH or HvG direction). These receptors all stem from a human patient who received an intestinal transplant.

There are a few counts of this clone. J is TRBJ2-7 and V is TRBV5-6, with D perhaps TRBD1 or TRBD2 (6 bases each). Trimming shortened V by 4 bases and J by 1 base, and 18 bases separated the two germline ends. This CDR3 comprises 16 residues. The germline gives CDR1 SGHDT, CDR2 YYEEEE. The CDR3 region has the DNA TGTGCCAGCAGCCGACCCCCCGGGGGCTTGTCCTACGAGCAGTACTTC. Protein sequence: CASSRPPGGLSYEQYF.

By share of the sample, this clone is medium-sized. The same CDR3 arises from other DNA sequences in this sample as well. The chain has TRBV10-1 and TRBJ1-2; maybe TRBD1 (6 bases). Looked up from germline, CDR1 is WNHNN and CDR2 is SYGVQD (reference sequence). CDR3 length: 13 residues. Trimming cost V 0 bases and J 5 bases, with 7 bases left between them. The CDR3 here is CASSESRGYGYTF. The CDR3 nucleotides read TGCGCCAGCAGTGAGTCGAGGGGGTATGGCTACACCTTC.